This T cell receptor beta chain is drawn from a study of Ad26.COV2.S vaccination and SARS-CoV-2 variants. The overall study: Doses of Ad26.COV2.S were injected into muscle once or twice, 56 days apart.

Treatment denoted: about 20 received Ad26.COV2.S at low or high dose, single or two shots; 5 received placebo; per-sample allocation not given. Day 63 after the first vaccine or placebo injection was the time point for sampling. Generated by immunoSEQ multiplex PCR, the TCRdb table keeps only in-frame clones and is missing some. The table shows some 320,000 clones, with more than 70% occurring only once. Trimming pared 2 bases from V and 8 bases from J, leaving 21 bases between. The CDR3 sequence is 16 residues long. Germline V gene data show CDR1 as SGHRS and CDR2 as YFSETQ. This specimen was peripheral blood, taken in a trial of Ad26.COV2.S vaccine versus placebo. This sequence originates from a person aged 18-60 years who received the Ad26.COV2.S COVID-19 vaccine or a placebo. The rearrangement joins TRBV5-1 to TRBJ2-3; D is possibly TRBD1 or TRBD2 (5 bases each). As DNA, the CDR3 is TGCGCCAGCAGCTTACAAAGCCAAGAGAGGGGTGGTACGCAGTATTTT. It is translated as CASSLQSQERGGTQYF.